This entry lists 20 T cell receptor beta chains sequenced from one sample in a study of PD-1 blockade in classical Hodgkin lymphoma. Time point indicated: cycle 4 day 1 (C4D1), after 6 weeks of nivolumab. All trial patients relapsed after autologous stem cell transplantation. Thawed PBMCs underwent magnetic negative selection to yield purified CD4+ T cells. Data came from immunoSEQ multiplex PCR; TCRdb stores just in-frame clones and leaves some out. The table lists approximately 28,000 clones, around 79% of them singletons, with approximately 0.52% in the top ten. Sequenced here: CD4+ T cells from blood, sampled before the fourth cycle of nivolumab. These receptors were collected from a human donor with classical Hodgkin lymphoma.

This sequence joins TRBV6-5 and TRBJ2-1; 8 bases align to TRBD2. This CDR3 has 16 amino acids. Germline values: CDR1 MNHEY, CDR2 SVGAGI. V was pared by 0 bases and J by 4 bases, with 5 bases of the junction left unmatched. DNA for the CDR3: TGTGCCAGCAGTTACTCGACTAGCGCCTCATACAATGAGCAGTTCTTC. Translation: CASSYSTSASYNEQFF.

The rearrangement joins TRBV7-2 to TRBJ2-7; 7 positions match TRBD2. This CDR3 has 15 amino acids. V was pared by 1 base and J by 5 bases, with 8 bases of the junction left unmatched. In germline, CDR1 is SGHTA, CDR2 FQGNSA. The CDR3 loop is CASSLGTRRLDEQYF. DNA for the CDR3: TGTGCCAGCAGCTTAGGGACTAGAAGATTGGACGAGCAGTACTTC.

The genes are TRBV28 and TRBJ2-2; D not resolved. This CDR3 is built from 12 residues. Germline assignment: CDR1 MDHEN and CDR2 SYDVKM. The ends were cut back, 5 bases at V and 3 bases at J, with 4 bases in the middle. The CDR3 sequence is CASSTDTGELFF. The DNA of the CDR3 is TGTGCCAGCAGTACGGACACCGGGGAGCTGTTTTTT.

The gene calls are TRBV9 and TRBJ2-3, with TRBD1 identical over 7 bases. The CDR3 is 15 residues long. The V gene end was trimmed by 1 base and the J gene end by 5 bases; junction bases not matched to a gene: 7. Germline V CDR1 and CDR2: SGDLS, YYNGEE. For the CDR3, the DNA is TGTGCCAGCAGCGTATACAGGGGCGCGGAAGATACGCAGTATTTT. Protein sequence: CASSVYRGAEDTQYF.

J is TRBJ2-3 and V is TRBV18, with 8 bases lining up with TRBD1. CDR1 is KGHSH and CDR2 is LQKENI in the germline V gene. V dropped 4 bases and J dropped 4; count of bases not matched to a gene: 4. The CDR3 has 14 amino acids. CDR3 sequence reads: CASSRAGGADTQYF. The CDR3 nucleotides read TGTGCCAGCTCACGGGCAGGGGGCGCAGATACGCAGTATTTT.

The rearrangement joins TRBV19 to TRBJ2-7; 8 bases align to TRBD2. This CDR3 contains 13 residues. Germline lookup yields CDR1 LNHDA and CDR2 SQIVND (reference sequence). V trimming: 8 bases; J trimming: 1 base; junction bases outside the gene matches: 4. The CDR3 nucleotides read TGTGCCAGTGAAGCGGGGGATTCCTACGAGCAGTACTTC. It yields the protein CASEAGDSYEQYF.

This clone was seen a few times. V gene TRBV6-5 combines with J gene TRBJ1-2; D is unresolved. Germline V CDR1 and CDR2: MNHEY, SVGAGI. CDR3 length equals 13 residues. The V and J ends lost 6 bases and 1 base respectively, with 9 bases between them. CDR3 amino acids: CASRRSLNYGYTF. CDR3 nucleotide sequence: TGTGCCAGCAGACGGAGTCTTAACTATGGCTACACCTTC.

The gene calls are TRBV15 and TRBJ2-1, with D uncertain. Trimming shortened V by 1 base and J by 6 bases, and 13 bases separated the two germline ends. Germline CDR1 reads LNHNV; CDR2 reads YYDKDF (reference sequence). CDR3 length equals 15 residues. Written as DNA, the CDR3 is TGTGCCACCAGCAGAGCGGGTGCAAGAATCAATGAGCAGTTCTTC. Protein product: CATSRAGARINEQFF.

This sequence joins TRBV6-5 and TRBJ2-5; 8 positions agree with TRBD1. CDR1 and CDR2 (germline): MNHEY, SVGAGI. The J segment lost 2 bases and the V segment lost 2 bases, leaving 4 bases of the junction unmatched. The CDR3 extends over 15 amino acids. CDR3 residues: CASSYNRDRQETQYF. The CDR3 DNA sequence: TGTGCCAGCAGTTACAACCGGGACAGGCAAGAGACCCAGTACTTC.

The J gene is TRBJ1-1, the V gene TRBV7-8, with D unclear. V lost 3 bases, J lost 0 bases, and 5 bases lay in between. From germline, CDR1 is SGHVS and CDR2 FQNEAQ. The CDR3 consists of 13 residues. Here the CDR3 reads CASSFILNTEAFF. CDR3 nucleotide sequence: TGTGCCAGCAGCTTTATTTTGAACACTGAAGCTTTCTTT.

J is TRBJ1-3 and V is TRBV19, with D perhaps TRBD1 (5 bases). The germline CDR1 and CDR2 sequences are LNHDA and SQIVND (reference sequence). V dropped 9 bases and J dropped 0 bases, with 18 bases sitting between them. The CDR3 sequence is 16 residues long. The chain's CDR3 is CASTGQGTFSGNTIYF. CDR3 sequence (DNA): TGTGCCAGCACGGGGCAGGGAACCTTCTCTGGAAACACCATATATTTT.

The chain links TRBV19 to TRBJ2-2, with 7 bases that match TRBD1. Per germline, CDR1 LNHDA and CDR2 SQIVND (reference sequence). This CDR3 has 14 amino acids. Unmatched junction bases numbered 1, after V lost 2 bases and J lost 4 bases. Written as DNA, the CDR3 is TGTGCCAGTAGTATAACAGGGGTCACCGGGGAGCTGTTTTTT. Translating gives CASSITGVTGELFF.

The chain joins TRBV6-6 to TRBJ2-5; tentatively, D is TRBD1 (6 bases). In germline, CDR1 is MNHNY, CDR2 SVGAGI (reference sequence). V lost 7 bases to trimming and J lost 4 bases, with 19 bases between them. The CDR3 extends over 15 amino acids. The CDR3 DNA is TGTGCCAGCACCCTGCTATGGACAGCTACAGAGACCCAGTACTTC. The encoded protein is CASTLLWTATETQYF.

This chain uses TRBV6-5 with TRBJ1-5; D might be TRBD1 (5 bases). Trimming shortened V by 5 bases and J by 7 bases, and 15 bases separated the two germline ends. The CDR3 covers 14 residues. The germline gives CDR1 MNHEY, CDR2 SVGAGI. The CDR3 region is CASSTTGGGQPQHF. Written as DNA, the CDR3 is TGTGCCAGCAGTACCACGGGGGGGGGACAGCCCCAGCATTTT.

This rearrangement joins TRBV6-5 to TRBJ1-1; D is unresolved. The CDR3 is made up of 11 amino acids. Trimming shortened V by 9 bases and J by 4 bases, and 9 bases separated the two germline ends. Germline V gives CDR1 MNHEY, CDR2 SVGAGI. The CDR3 region has the DNA TGTGCCAGGAGGAGCGTCACTGAAGCTTTCTTT. Translation: CARRSVTEAFF.

The chain employs TRBV19 and TRBJ1-6, with 8 bases identical to TRBD1. The CDR3 runs 18 residues. The ends lost 5 bases at V and 0 bases at J; junction bases unmatched: 9. Germline V gene data show CDR1 as LNHDA and CDR2 as SQIVND (reference sequence). DNA for the CDR3: TGTGCCAGTAGTCTGACCCGGACAGGGAGCTCCTATAATTCACCCCTCCACTTT. Translating gives CASSLTRTGSSYNSPLHF. Looking up the rest from reference TRBV19 and TRBJ1-6 gives the full variable domain: DGGITQSPKYLFRKEGQNVTLSCEQNLNHDAMYWYRQDPGQGLRLIYYSQIVNDFQKGDIAEGYSVSREKKESFPLTVTSAQKNPTAFYLCASSLTRTGSSYNSPLHFGNGTRLTVT.

V gene TRBV5-4 combines with J gene TRBJ1-2; 8 bases are a match to TRBD1. The CDR3 spans 16 residues. Germline V gene sequence: CDR1 SGHNT, CDR2 YYREEE (reference sequence). Germline trimming cut 1 base from V and 8 bases from J; bases unmatched to any gene: 13. The CDR3: CASSLPRTGFLKGYTF. Written as DNA, the CDR3 is TGTGCCAGCAGCTTGCCCCGGACAGGGTTTTTAAAAGGCTACACCTTC.

V gene TRBV28 combines with J gene TRBJ2-7, with D maybe TRBD2 (6 bases). Per the germline V gene, CDR1 is MDHEN and CDR2 is SYDVKM. V shed 5 bases and J shed 0 bases, with 17 bases lying between them. The CDR3 runs to 16 residues. The CDR3 loop reads CASSPSQAGSSYEQYF. The DNA for the CDR3 is TGTGCCAGCAGTCCGAGCCAGGCGGGAAGCTCCTACGAGCAGTACTTC.

This clone has only a few counts. The genes are TRBV7-9 and TRBJ1-2; 8 bases align to TRBD1. The junction had 5 bases not matched to a gene; V was cut back by 3 bases and J by 2 bases. The CDR3 is 15 residues long. Germline CDR1 is SEHNR and CDR2 is FQNEAQ (reference sequence). CDR3 sequence: CASSFTTGANYGYTF. In nucleotides, the CDR3 is TGTGCCAGCAGCTTTACGACAGGGGCGAACTATGGCTACACCTTC.

V and J are TRBV9 and TRBJ1-2, with 10 nucleotides matching TRBD1. The V gene end was trimmed by 2 bases and the J gene end by 8 bases; junction bases not matched to a gene: 9. The CDR3 sequence is 15 residues long. The germline CDR1 and CDR2 sequences are SGDLS and YYNGEE. The CDR3 loop reads CASSVQGQGTGGYTF. The CDR3 nucleotides are TGTGCCAGCAGCGTCCAGGGACAGGGGACGGGGGGCTACACCTTC.